This TCR beta chain derives from a study of blood T cell repertoires in COVID-19. As for the study in general: Collection of acute and convalescent COVID-19 samples took place in the United States, Italy and Spain. The cDNA or gDNA used as material had been derived from T cells, B-cell-depleted T cells, or PBMCs.

The CDR3 is 20 amino acids. The V and J ends lost 3 bases and 1 base, in that order; junction bases with no gene match: 10. CDR1 LNHNV and CDR2 YYDKDF come from the germline V gene (reference sequence). Original data processing: Amplification of reference gene primers was used by the study to estimate nucleated cell counts. Sequenced by immunoSEQ multiplex PCR; TCRdb stores in-frame clones only, minus some. That table supplies the V and J calls and clone size; D and trimming were determined from the DNA. The data hold 70,000 to 100,000 clones, with approximately 90% observed a single time. The sequence came from a woman older than 75 with active COVID-19. The rearrangement joins TRBV15 to TRBJ2-1, with 15 bases aligning to TRBD2. The material sequenced was peripheral blood. The CDR3, as DNA: TGTGCCACCAGCAGGGCGGGACTAGCGGGAGGTTTAGGTTCCTACAATGAGCAGTTCTTC. Translating gives CATSRAGLAGGLGSYNEQFF.